This TCR beta chain was sequenced for a study of blood T cell repertoires in COVID-19. Repertoires were generated with immunoSEQ multiplex PCR, while TCRdb's copy carries only in-frame clones and drops some. The repertoire holds thousands of clones, around 86% seen once, with roughly 15% in the top ten. The CDR3 has 12 amino acids. Trimming cost V 5 bases and J 7 bases, with 8 bases left between them. CDR1 and CDR2 (germline): SGHAT, FQNNGV. This TCR was recovered from a woman aged 60 to 75 with active COVID-19. The J gene is TRBJ1-4, the V gene TRBV11-2; D gene ambiguous. The material sequenced was peripheral blood. The DNA for the CDR3 is TGTGCCAGCAGCACGGCGGGTGAAAAACTGTTTTTT. This sequence encodes CASSTAGEKLFF.